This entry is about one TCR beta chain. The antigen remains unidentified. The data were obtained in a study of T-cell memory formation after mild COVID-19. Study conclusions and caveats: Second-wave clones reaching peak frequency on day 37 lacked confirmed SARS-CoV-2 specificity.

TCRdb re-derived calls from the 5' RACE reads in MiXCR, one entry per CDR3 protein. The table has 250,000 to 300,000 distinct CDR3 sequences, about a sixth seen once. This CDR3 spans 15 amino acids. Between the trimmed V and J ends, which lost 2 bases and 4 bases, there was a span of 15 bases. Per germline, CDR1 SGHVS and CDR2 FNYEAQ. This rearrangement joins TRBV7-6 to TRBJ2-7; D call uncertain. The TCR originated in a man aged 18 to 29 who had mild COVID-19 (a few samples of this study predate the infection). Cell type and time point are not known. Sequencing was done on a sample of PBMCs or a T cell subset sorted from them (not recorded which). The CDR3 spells CASSLRTGPSYEQYF. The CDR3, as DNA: TGTGCCAGCAGCTTAAGAACCGGGCCGAGTTACGAGCAGTACTTC.